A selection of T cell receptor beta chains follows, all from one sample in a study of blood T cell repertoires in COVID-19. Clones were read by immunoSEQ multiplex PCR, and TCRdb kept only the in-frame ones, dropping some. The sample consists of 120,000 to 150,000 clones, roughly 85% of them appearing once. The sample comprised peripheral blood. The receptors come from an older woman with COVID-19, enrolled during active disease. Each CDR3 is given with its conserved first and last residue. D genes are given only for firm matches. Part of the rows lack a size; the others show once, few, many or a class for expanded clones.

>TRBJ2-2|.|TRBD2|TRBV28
CASRYLAGGTTGELFF
TGTGCCAGCAGATATCTAGCGGGGGGCACCACCGGGGAGCTGTTTTTT
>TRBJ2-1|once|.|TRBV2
CASTLSPGNEQFF
TGTGCCAGCACACTATCCCCTGGGAATGAGCAGTTCTTC
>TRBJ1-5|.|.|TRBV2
CASSRAGDQPQHF
TGTGCCAGCTCCAGGGCAGGTGATCAGCCCCAGCATTTT
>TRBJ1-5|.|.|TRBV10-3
CAISVNRGNQPQHF
TGTGCCATCAGCGTTAACAGGGGCAATCAGCCCCAGCATTTT
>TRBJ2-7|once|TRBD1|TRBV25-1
CASSQGVEQYF
TGTGCCAGCAGTCAGGGGGTCGAGCAGTACTTC
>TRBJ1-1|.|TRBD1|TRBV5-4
CASRTGQGLTEAFF
TGTGCCAGCAGGACGGGACAGGGGCTCACTGAAGCTTTCTTT
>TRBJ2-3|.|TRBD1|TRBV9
CASSAEQGPVTDTQYF
TGTGCCAGCAGCGCTGAACAGGGGCCTGTCACAGATACGCAGTATTTT
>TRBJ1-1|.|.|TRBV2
CASSALQGNTEAFF
TGTGCCAGCAGTGCGCTACAGGGGAACACTGAAGCTTTCTTT
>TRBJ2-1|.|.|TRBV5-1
CASSLDLATYNEQFF
TGCGCCAGCAGCTTGGACCTAGCGACATACAATGAGCAGTTCTTC
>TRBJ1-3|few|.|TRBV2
CATAGTRNTIYF
TGTGCCACCGCCGGGACAAGAAACACCATATATTTT
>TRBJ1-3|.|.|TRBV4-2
CASSQAPAGNTIYF
TGTGCCAGCAGCCAAGCCCCGGCTGGAAACACCATATATTTT
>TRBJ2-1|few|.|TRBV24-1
CATGHLSEQFF
TGTGCCACCGGTCACTTAAGCGAGCAGTTCTTC
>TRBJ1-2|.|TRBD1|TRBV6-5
CASSNTGGYGYTF
TGTGCCAGCAGTAATACAGGGGGCTATGGCTACACCTTC
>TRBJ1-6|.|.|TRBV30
CAWTELGAAYNSPLHF
TGTGCCTGGACCGAACTGGGTGCGGCCTATAATTCACCCCTCCACTTT
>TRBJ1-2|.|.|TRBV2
CASSELLLRLGYTF
TGTGCCAGCAGTGAATTGTTGCTTAGACTTGGCTACACCTTC
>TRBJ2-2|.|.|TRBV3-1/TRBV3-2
CASSRTRWGTGELFF
TGTGCCAGCAGCCGCACTAGGTGGGGAACCGGGGAGCTGTTTTTT
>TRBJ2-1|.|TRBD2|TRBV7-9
CASSPRRRGGDEQFF
TGTGCCAGCAGCCCCCGTCGGCGGGGGGGGGATGAGCAGTTCTTC
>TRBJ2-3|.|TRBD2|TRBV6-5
CASRLAGGRDTQYF
TGTGCCAGCAGACTAGCGGGGGGGCGGGATACGCAGTATTTT
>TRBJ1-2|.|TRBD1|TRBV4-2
CASSPGTGVYGYTF
TGTGCCAGCAGCCCTGGGACAGGCGTCTATGGCTACACCTTC
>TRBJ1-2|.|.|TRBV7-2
CASSLARGILNYGYTF
TGTGCCAGCAGCTTGGCCAGAGGGATCTTGAACTATGGCTACACCTTC
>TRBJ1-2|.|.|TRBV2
CASSYQTSYGYTF
TGTGCCAGCAGCTACCAGACATCCTATGGCTACACCTTC
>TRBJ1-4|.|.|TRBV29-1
CSVEGQPNEKLFF
TGCAGCGTTGAAGGACAGCCGAATGAAAAACTGTTTTTT
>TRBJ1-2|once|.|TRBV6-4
CASSANRDDYGYTF
TGTGCCAGCAGTGCCAACAGGGACGACTATGGCTACACCTTC
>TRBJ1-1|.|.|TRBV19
CASSYTANTEAFF
TGTGCCAGTAGCTACACAGCGAACACTGAAGCTTTCTTT
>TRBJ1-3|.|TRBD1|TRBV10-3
CAIRWTGRNDLSGNTIYF
TGTGCCATCAGATGGACAGGGAGGAACGACCTCTCTGGAAACACCATATATTTT
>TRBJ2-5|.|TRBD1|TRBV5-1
CASSLGDRGTETQYF
TGCGCCAGCAGCTTGGGAGACAGGGGTACGGAGACCCAGTACTTC
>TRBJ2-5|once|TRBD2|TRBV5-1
CASSIQPGTSGGETQYF
TGCGCCAGCAGCATTCAACCCGGGACTAGCGGGGGAGAGACCCAGTACTTC
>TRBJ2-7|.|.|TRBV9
CASSPRRGAGYEQYF
TGTGCCAGCAGCCCCCGTCGGGGGGCCGGCTACGAGCAGTACTTC
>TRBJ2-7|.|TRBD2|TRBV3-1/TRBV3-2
CASSQRSGNYEQYF
TGTGCCAGCAGCCAACGTAGCGGGAACTACGAGCAGTACTTC
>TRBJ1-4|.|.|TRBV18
CASSPRGAAEKLFF
TGTGCCAGCTCACCAAGGGGCGCGGCAGAAAAACTGTTTTTT
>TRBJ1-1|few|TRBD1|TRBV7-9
CASSLGNRGAFF
TGTGCCAGCAGCTTAGGGAACAGGGGAGCTTTCTTT
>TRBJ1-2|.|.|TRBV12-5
CASGPSDYGYTF
TGTGCTAGTGGTCCTTCTGACTATGGCTACACCTTC
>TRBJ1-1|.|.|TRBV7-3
CASSLRSAGTEAFF
TGTGCCAGCAGCTTAAGGAGCGCGGGCACTGAAGCTTTCTTT
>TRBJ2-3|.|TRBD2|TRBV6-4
CASSQRGGLDTQYF
TGTGCCAGCAGTCAGCGGGGGGGGTTAGATACGCAGTATTTT
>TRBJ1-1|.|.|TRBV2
CASSLQGGLGEAFF
TGTGCCAGCAGCCTACAGGGAGGGTTAGGTGAAGCTTTCTTT
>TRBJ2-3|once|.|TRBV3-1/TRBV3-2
CASSRSARGTDTQYF
TGTGCCAGCAGCCGCTCAGCGAGAGGCACAGATACGCAGTATTTT
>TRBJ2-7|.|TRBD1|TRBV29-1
CSARDRSSYEQYF
TGCAGCGCCCGGGACAGAAGCTCCTACGAGCAGTACTTC